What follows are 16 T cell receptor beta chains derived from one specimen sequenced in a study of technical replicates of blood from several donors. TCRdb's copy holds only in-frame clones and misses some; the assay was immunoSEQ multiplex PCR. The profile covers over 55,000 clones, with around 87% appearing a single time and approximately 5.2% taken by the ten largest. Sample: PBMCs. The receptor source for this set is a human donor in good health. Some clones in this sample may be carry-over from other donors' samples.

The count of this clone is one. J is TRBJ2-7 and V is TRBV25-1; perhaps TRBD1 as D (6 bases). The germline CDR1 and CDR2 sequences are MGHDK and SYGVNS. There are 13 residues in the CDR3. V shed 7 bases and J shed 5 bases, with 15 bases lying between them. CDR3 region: CASTAGAVNEQYF. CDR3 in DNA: TGTGCCAGCACGGCAGGGGCAGTCAACGAGCAGTACTTC.

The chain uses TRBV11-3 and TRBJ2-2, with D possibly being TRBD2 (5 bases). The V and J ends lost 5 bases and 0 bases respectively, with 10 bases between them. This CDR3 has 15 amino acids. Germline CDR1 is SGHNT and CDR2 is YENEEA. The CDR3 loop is CASSVGKTNTGELFF. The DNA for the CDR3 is TGTGCCAGCAGCGTCGGGAAAACGAACACCGGGGAGCTGTTTTTT.

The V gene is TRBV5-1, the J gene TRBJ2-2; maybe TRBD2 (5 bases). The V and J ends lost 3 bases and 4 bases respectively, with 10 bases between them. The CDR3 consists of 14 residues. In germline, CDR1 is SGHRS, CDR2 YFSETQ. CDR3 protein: CASSWTRGTGELFF. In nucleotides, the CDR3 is TGCGCCAGCAGCTGGACCCGGGGCACCGGGGAGCTGTTTTTT. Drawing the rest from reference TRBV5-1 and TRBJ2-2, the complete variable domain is KAGVTQTPRYLIKTRGQQVTLSCSPISGHRSVSWYQQTPGQGLQFLFEYFSETQRNKGNFPGRFSGRQFSNSRSEMNVSTLELGDSALYLCASSWTRGTGELFFGEGSRLTVL.

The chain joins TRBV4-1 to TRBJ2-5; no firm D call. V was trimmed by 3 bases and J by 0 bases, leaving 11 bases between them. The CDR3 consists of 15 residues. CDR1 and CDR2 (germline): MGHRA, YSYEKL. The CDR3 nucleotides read TGCGCCAGCAGCCAGGTAGCCGGAAACCAAGAGACCCAGTACTTC. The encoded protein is CASSQVAGNQETQYF.

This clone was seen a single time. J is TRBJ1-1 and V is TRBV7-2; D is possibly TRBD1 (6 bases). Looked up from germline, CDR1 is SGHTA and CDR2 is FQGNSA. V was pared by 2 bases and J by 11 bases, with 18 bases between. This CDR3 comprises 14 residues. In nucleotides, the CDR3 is TGTGCCAGCAGCTTATTGAACCGACAGGAGGATGCTTTCTTT. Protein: CASSLLNRQEDAFF.

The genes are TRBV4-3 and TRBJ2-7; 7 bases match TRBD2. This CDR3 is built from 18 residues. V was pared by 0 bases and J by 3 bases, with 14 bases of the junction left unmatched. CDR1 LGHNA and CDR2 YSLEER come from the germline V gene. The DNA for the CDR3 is TGCGCCAGCAGCCAAGATCTGGGGGGAGGGATTCTCGGCTACGAGCAGTACTTC. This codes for CASSQDLGGGILGYEQYF.

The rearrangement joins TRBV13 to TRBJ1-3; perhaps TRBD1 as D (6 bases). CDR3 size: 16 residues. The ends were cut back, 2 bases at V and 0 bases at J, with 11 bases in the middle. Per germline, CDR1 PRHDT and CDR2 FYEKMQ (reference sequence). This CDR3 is CASSLRGSSSGNTIYF. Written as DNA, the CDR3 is TGTGCCAGCAGCTTAAGGGGGTCCTCCTCTGGAAACACCATATATTTT.

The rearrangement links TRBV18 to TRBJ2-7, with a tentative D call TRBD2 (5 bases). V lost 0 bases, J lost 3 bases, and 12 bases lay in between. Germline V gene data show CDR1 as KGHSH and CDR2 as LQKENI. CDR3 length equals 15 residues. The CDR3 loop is CASSPPGGFGYEQYF. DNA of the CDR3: TGTGCCAGCTCACCACCAGGCGGGTTTGGCTACGAGCAGTACTTC.

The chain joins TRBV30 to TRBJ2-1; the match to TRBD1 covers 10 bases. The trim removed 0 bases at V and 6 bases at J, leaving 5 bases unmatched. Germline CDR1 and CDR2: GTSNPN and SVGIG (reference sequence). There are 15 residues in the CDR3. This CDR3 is CAWSVGQGVGNEQFF. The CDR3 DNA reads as TGTGCCTGGAGTGTAGGACAGGGGGTAGGCAATGAGCAGTTCTTC.

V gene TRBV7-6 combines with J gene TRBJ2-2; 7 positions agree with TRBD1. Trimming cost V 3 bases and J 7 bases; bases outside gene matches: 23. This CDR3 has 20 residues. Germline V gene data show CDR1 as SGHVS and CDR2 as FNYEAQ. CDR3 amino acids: CASSLADRRQLTPEHGELFF. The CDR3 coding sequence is TGTGCCAGCAGCTTGGCGGACAGGAGGCAACTGACCCCAGAACACGGGGAGCTGTTTTTT.

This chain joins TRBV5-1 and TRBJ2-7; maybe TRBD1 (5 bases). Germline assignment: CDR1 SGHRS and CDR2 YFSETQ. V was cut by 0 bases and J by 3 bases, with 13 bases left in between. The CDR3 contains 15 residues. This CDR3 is CASSLAWGNIYEQYF. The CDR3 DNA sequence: TGCGCCAGCAGCTTGGCTTGGGGCAATATCTACGAGCAGTACTTC.

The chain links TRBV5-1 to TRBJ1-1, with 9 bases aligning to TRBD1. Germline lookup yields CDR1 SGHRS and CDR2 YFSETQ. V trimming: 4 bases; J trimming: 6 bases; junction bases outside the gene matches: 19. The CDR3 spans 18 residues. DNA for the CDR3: TGCGCCAGCAGCCAATCCGGGACAGGGTACCTTCTACGGGCTGAAGCTTTCTTT. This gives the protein CASSQSGTGYLLRAEAFF.

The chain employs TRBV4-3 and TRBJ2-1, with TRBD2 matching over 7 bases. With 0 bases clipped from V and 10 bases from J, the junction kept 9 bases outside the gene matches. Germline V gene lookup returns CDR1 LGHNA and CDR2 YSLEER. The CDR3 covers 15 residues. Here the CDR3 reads CASSQDSSGKGEQFF. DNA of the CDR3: TGCGCCAGCAGCCAAGATTCCAGCGGGAAAGGGGAGCAGTTCTTC.

The CDR3 DNA is TGTGCCAGCAGTTCACAGGCCGCCTACGAGCAGTACTTC. Its translation: CASSSQAAYEQYF. The genes are TRBV6-5 and TRBJ2-7, with D perhaps matching TRBD1 (5 bases). V dropped 4 bases and J dropped 2 bases, with 9 bases sitting between them. The CDR3 spans 13 residues. Germline lookup yields CDR1 MNHEY and CDR2 SVGAGI.

The CDR3 nucleotides are TGTGCCAGCAGCTTACTTGGGAGCTTAAACTATGGCTACACCTTC. This encodes CASSLLGSLNYGYTF. This sequence joins TRBV7-2 and TRBJ1-2; D not resolved. V was trimmed by 2 bases and J by 2 bases, leaving 12 bases between them. The CDR3 is 15 residues long. CDR1 and CDR2 from the germline V gene are SGHTA and FQGNSA.

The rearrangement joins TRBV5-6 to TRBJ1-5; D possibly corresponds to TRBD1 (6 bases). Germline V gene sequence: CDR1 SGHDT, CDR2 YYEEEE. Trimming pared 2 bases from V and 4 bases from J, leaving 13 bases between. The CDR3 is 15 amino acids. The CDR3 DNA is TGTGCCAGCAGCTTTAGACAGGCCCGAAATCAGCCCCAGCATTTT. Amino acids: CASSFRQARNQPQHF.